Below, 5 T cell receptor beta chains from the same sample are listed, as sequenced in a study of T cell clonotyping in hematopoietic cell transplantation. Regarding time point: recipient sample about 28 days before transplant, after cytoreduction. Measured with immunoSEQ multiplex PCR; TCRdb has only the in-frame clones, and not every one. The sample contains fewer than 25,000 clones, roughly 77% of which appear only once. The material was peripheral blood mononuclear cells, obtained before stem cell transplant. The receptors here all came from a man in his sixties with acute myeloid leukemia. Some clones in this sample may be carry-over from other donors' samples.

V gene TRBV28 combines with J gene TRBJ2-7, with TRBD1 matching over 7 bases. V dropped 5 bases and J dropped 2; count of bases not matched to a gene: 6. Germline-derived CDR1 and CDR2 are MDHEN and SYDVKM. CDR3 length: 14 amino acids. The CDR3 here is CASSLGQATYEQYF. The CDR3 nucleotides are TGTGCCAGCAGTCTTGGACAGGCCACCTACGAGCAGTACTTC.

J is TRBJ2-6 and V is TRBV13; D unresolved. The CDR3 is made up of 16 amino acids. Deletions cut 8 bases from V and 1 base from J, with 15 bases between. Germline V CDR1 and CDR2: PRHDT, FYEKMQ (reference sequence). CDR3 in amino acids: CASSRSEGSGANVLTF. Written as DNA, the CDR3 is TGTGCCAGCTCCCGTAGTGAAGGTTCTGGGGCCAACGTCCTGACTTTC.

The V and J genes are TRBV5-1 and TRBJ1-2; no firm D call. The CDR3 is 13 residues long. V shed 3 bases and J shed 3 bases, with 9 bases lying between them. Germline CDR1 SGHRS, CDR2 YFSETQ. CDR3 protein: CASSYGSDYGYTF. The CDR3 DNA is TGCGCCAGCAGCTACGGGAGCGACTATGGCTACACCTTC. The whole variable domain, filled in from reference TRBV5-1 and TRBJ1-2, reads KAGVTQTPRYLIKTRGQQVTLSCSPISGHRSVSWYQQTPGQGLQFLFEYFSETQRNKGNFPGRFSGRQFSNSRSEMNVSTLELGDSALYLCASSYGSDYGYTFGSGTRLTVV.

The count of this clone is one. J is TRBJ1-2 and V is TRBV6-6, with 7 bases fitting TRBD1. With V trimmed by 5 bases and J by 4 bases, 13 bases remained unmatched. CDR1 and CDR2 from the germline V gene are MNHNY and SVGAGI (reference sequence). The CDR3 is 16 residues long. CDR3 in amino acids: CASSHTRQGDSYGYTF. CDR3 DNA sequence: TGTGCCAGCAGTCACACGAGACAGGGAGACAGCTATGGCTACACCTTC.

The chain links TRBV7-2 to TRBJ2-7; no definite D call. The length of the CDR3 is 12 residues. The germline V gene encodes CDR1 SGHTA and CDR2 FQGNSA. V lost 6 bases and J 9 bases, leaving 15 bases between the germline ends. Written as DNA, the CDR3 is TGTGCCAGCAGTTCCAAAGCCCCGGTGCAGTACTTC. Translating gives CASSSKAPVQYF.